A single sample is the source of the 7 T cell receptor beta chains below, sequenced in a study of blood T cells in healthy people across ages. Through a sample-barcoded 5' primer and a J-beta primer mix, a second PCR was run for roughly 6 to 11 cycles. TCRdb independently ran MiXCR on the 5' RACE reads; one entry per CDR3 protein. The sample includes approximately 690,000 distinct CDR3 sequences, 35% to 50% of them seen just once. Sequencing input: blood. The source of these receptors is a man older than 75 in good health.

The gene calls are TRBV2 and TRBJ2-3; 8 bases align to TRBD2. The trim removed 6 bases at V and 0 bases at J, leaving 8 bases unmatched. The germline V gene has CDR1 SNHLY and CDR2 FYNNEI. The CDR3 sequence is 16 residues long. The DNA of the CDR3 is TGTGCCAGCAGATCGGCAGCGGGGGCCAGCACAGATACGCAGTATTTT. Protein sequence: CASRSAAGASTDTQYF.

The chain uses TRBV15 and TRBJ2-1; 11 bases map to TRBD2. This CDR3 has 15 residues. CDR1 is LNHNV and CDR2 is YYDKDF in the germline V gene (reference sequence). Losses at the gene ends were 5 bases for V and 6 bases for J; bases not matched to a gene: 6. The CDR3 loop reads CATSRPGTSGNEQFF. CDR3 DNA: TGTGCCACCAGCCGTCCCGGGACTAGCGGCAATGAGCAGTTCTTC. The whole variable domain, filled in from reference TRBV15 and TRBJ2-1, reads DAMVIQNPRYQVTQFGKPVTLSCSQTLNHNVMYWYQQKSSQAPKLLFHYYDKDFNNEADTPDNFQSRRPNTSFCFLDIRSPGLGDTAMYLCATSRPGTSGNEQFFGPGTRLTVL.

The chain has TRBV4-2 and TRBJ2-7; 9 positions agree with TRBD2. The CDR3 is made up of 16 amino acids. The V gene end was trimmed by 0 bases and the J gene end by 5 bases; junction bases not matched to a gene: 8. Germline V CDR1 and CDR2: LGHNA, YNFKEQ. The CDR3 loop reads CASSQDRLAGPHEQYF. The CDR3 DNA follows: TGTGCCAGCAGCCAAGATCGGCTAGCGGGGCCCCACGAGCAGTACTTC.

V and J are TRBV20-1 and TRBJ2-2, with D possibly TRBD1 on 6 matching bases. CDR1 DFQATT and CDR2 SNEGSKA come from the germline V gene (reference sequence). The CDR3 consists of 12 residues. Deletions cut 4 bases from V and 7 bases from J, with 10 bases between. The CDR3 sequence: CSAKGRGGELFF. The CDR3 bases are TGCAGTGCTAAGGGCAGGGGCGGGGAGCTGTTTTTT.

This clonotype showed up just a few times. The rearrangement uses TRBV20-1 and TRBJ2-7; 12 bases map to TRBD2. V shed 6 bases, J shed 2 bases, and the junction held 2 bases outside the gene matches. The CDR3 totals 13 residues. The germline gives CDR1 DFQATT, CDR2 SNEGSKA (reference sequence). This chain's CDR3 is CSALAGGTYEQYF. CDR3 coding DNA: TGCAGTGCCCTAGCGGGGGGGACCTACGAGCAGTACTTC.

The V call is TRBV5-1, the J call TRBJ2-5; D gene uncertain. The V end lost 0 bases, the J end lost 11 bases, and 23 bases lay between the germline ends. The CDR3 consists of 16 residues. Germline assignment: CDR1 SGHRS and CDR2 YFSETQ. CDR3 nucleotide sequence: TGCGCCAGCAGCTTGGGTTATACGGACGCCGACAATGAGCAGTACTTC. This codes for CASSLGYTDADNEQYF.

The sample holds one count of this clonotype. This chain joins TRBV20-1 and TRBJ2-7; either TRBD1 or TRBD2 may supply D (5 bases each). The germline V gene has CDR1 DFQATT and CDR2 SNEGSKA (reference sequence). The CDR3 is 11 amino acids. Trimming shortened V by 7 bases and J by 6 bases, and 13 bases separated the two germline ends. CDR3 loop: CSGSGHSEQYF. In DNA, the CDR3 is TGCAGTGGTTCGGGGCACTCCGAGCAGTACTTC.